The 22 T cell receptor beta chains reported below all come from one sample, sequenced in a study of cytomegalovirus exposure and HLA in healthy donors. The assay was immunoSEQ multiplex PCR, and TCRdb's table has in-frame clones only and misses some. The sample comprises hundreds of thousands of clones, about 90% of which are singletons, and approximately 3.1% rests with the top ten. Sequenced input: PBMCs. The source is a young woman in good health and CMV-seronegative.

The genes are TRBV15 and TRBJ2-1; D perhaps matches TRBD2 (5 bases). The CDR3 has 15 amino acids. Trimming took off 1 base at V and 4 bases at J, with 11 bases between the two ends. The germline V gene has CDR1 LNHNV and CDR2 YYDKDF (reference sequence). This CDR3 reads CATSRAGSQYNEQFF. The DNA for the CDR3 is TGTGCCACCAGCAGAGCGGGGTCCCAATACAATGAGCAGTTCTTC. Full variable domain (rest looked up from reference TRBV15 and TRBJ2-1): DAMVIQNPRYQVTQFGKPVTLSCSQTLNHNVMYWYQQKSSQAPKLLFHYYDKDFNNEADTPDNFQSRRPNTSFCFLDIRSPGLGDTAMYLCATSRAGSQYNEQFFGPGTRLTVL.

This clone was seen just once. The chain combines TRBV19 with TRBJ2-3; D unclear. This CDR3 spans 12 amino acids. Trimming stripped 10 bases from V and 4 bases from J, with 12 bases between. Per germline, CDR1 LNHDA and CDR2 SQIVND (reference sequence). The CDR3 here is CATTSNSDTQYF. Written as DNA, the CDR3 is TGTGCCACCACCTCAAACTCAGATACGCAGTATTTT.

The chain recombines TRBV4-3 with TRBJ1-2; no clear D gene. Germline-derived CDR1 and CDR2 are LGHNA and YSLEER. Trimming stripped 0 bases from V and 2 bases from J, with 10 bases between. This CDR3 has 15 amino acids. CDR3 region: CASSQDVGTNYGYTF. The CDR3, as DNA: TGCGCCAGCAGCCAAGATGTCGGCACCAACTATGGCTACACCTTC.

The J gene is TRBJ1-5, the V gene TRBV28; TRBD1 is a possible D gene (5 bases). This CDR3 spans 15 amino acids. Germline lookup yields CDR1 MDHEN and CDR2 SYDVKM. V lost 6 bases and J lost 3, with 15 bases in between. For the CDR3, the DNA is TGTGCCAGCAGAAGAGGGACGGAGTACAATCAGCCCCAGCATTTT. The encoded protein is CASRRGTEYNQPQHF.

J is TRBJ2-2 and V is TRBV9; the match to TRBD2 covers 9 bases. Germline V gene lookup returns CDR1 SGDLS and CDR2 YYNGEE. This CDR3 spans 17 amino acids. Germline trimming cut 6 bases from V and 6 bases from J; bases unmatched to any gene: 15. The CDR3 DNA follows: TGTGCCAGCACCCAGTCGGCCGGGACTAGCCCCCCCGGGGAGCTGTTTTTT. Protein sequence: CASTQSAGTSPPGELFF.

This chain uses TRBV19 with TRBJ2-1, with D tentatively TRBD2 (5 bases). Germline CDR1 and CDR2: LNHDA and SQIVND (reference sequence). The CDR3 loop spans 13 amino acids. Between the trimmed V and J ends, which lost 5 bases and 4 bases, there was a span of 9 bases. CDR3 sequence (DNA): TGTGCCAGTAGTCCCGGACTTTACAATGAGCAGTTCTTC. As protein: CASSPGLYNEQFF.

This clone was seen a single time. The CDR3 protein is CASSPPEGGELFF. CDR3 bases: TGTGCCAGCTCACCACCGGAGGGAGGGGAGCTGTTTTTT. The chain joins TRBV18 to TRBJ2-2; D is possibly TRBD2 (6 bases). The CDR3 has 13 residues. The V end was cut by 0 bases, the J end by 8 bases, with 7 bases between. The germline V gene encodes CDR1 KGHSH and CDR2 LQKENI.

V gene TRBV4-3 combines with J gene TRBJ2-7; D may be TRBD1 (6 bases). Trimming cost V 2 bases and J 1 base, with 15 bases left between them. Per the germline V gene, CDR1 is LGHNA and CDR2 is YSLEER. The CDR3 has 16 residues. The CDR3 DNA reads as TGCGCCAGCAGCCAACACACAGGGTTGTCGTCCTACGAGCAGTACTTC. Its protein product is CASSQHTGLSSYEQYF.

The chain is built from TRBV7-2 and TRBJ2-3; 11 bases fit TRBD2. J gave up 6 bases and V 5 bases, and 10 bases lay outside the gene matches. In germline, CDR1 is SGHTA, CDR2 FQGNSA. CDR3 size: 16 residues. Here the CDR3 reads CASSRISGRAADTQYF. The CDR3 bases are TGTGCCAGCAGCCGCATTAGCGGGAGGGCCGCCGATACGCAGTATTTT.

This rearrangement joins TRBV29-1 to TRBJ2-3, with D hard to call. The V end lost 7 bases, the J end lost 7 bases, and 9 bases lay between the germline ends. Germline assignment: CDR1 SQVTM and CDR2 ANQGSEA. There are 10 residues in the CDR3. DNA for the CDR3: TGCAGCGCCGCCTTGAATACGCAGTATTTT. As protein: CSAALNTQYF.

This chain connects TRBV11-2 to TRBJ2-4, with 11 bases identical to TRBD2. The CDR3 consists of 19 residues. V was clipped by 2 bases and J by 0 bases; unmatched bases: 9. CDR1 and CDR2 (germline): SGHAT, FQNNGV. The CDR3 sequence is CASSLTVLAGGVAKNIQYF. The CDR3 DNA sequence: TGTGCCAGCAGCTTAACGGTTCTAGCGGGAGGAGTAGCCAAAAACATTCAGTACTTC.

This chain links TRBV11-3 with TRBJ2-7; 11 bases are a match to TRBD2. Trimming cost V 6 bases and J 3 bases; bases outside gene matches: 10. CDR1 and CDR2 (germline): SGHNT, YENEEA. This CDR3 is built from 16 residues. The CDR3 DNA follows: TGTGCCAGCAGTCTACCCGGACTAGCGGGTCTCTACGAGCAGTACTTC. Its translation is CASSLPGLAGLYEQYF.

This chain uses TRBV28 with TRBJ2-7; 10 positions agree with TRBD1. The germline CDR1 and CDR2 sequences are MDHEN and SYDVKM. Trimming removed 6 bases from V and 3 bases from J; junction bases left unmatched: 8. The CDR3 is 15 residues long. CDR3 DNA sequence: TGTGCCAGCAGCCCGGGACAGGGGCGTAACTACGAGCAGTACTTC. As protein: CASSPGQGRNYEQYF.

This chain links TRBV2 with TRBJ2-2, with D perhaps given as TRBD1 or TRBD2 (6 bases each). The CDR3 contains 15 residues. Germline CDR1 is SNHLY and CDR2 is FYNNEI. Trimming removed 7 bases from V and 2 bases from J, with 14 bases in between. This CDR3 reads CASTRGTINTGELFF. In DNA, the CDR3 is TGTGCCAGCACCCGGGGGACAATAAACACCGGGGAGCTGTTTTTT.

J is TRBJ2-1 and V is TRBV27; D gene unclear. CDR3 size: 15 residues. The germline CDR1 and CDR2 sequences are MNHEY and SMNVEV (reference sequence). V gave up 0 bases and J gave up 1 base, with 7 bases separating them. CDR3 region: CASSLSHSSYNEQFF. In DNA, the CDR3 is TGTGCCAGCAGTTTATCGCACTCTTCCTACAATGAGCAGTTCTTC.

This chain links TRBV14 with TRBJ1-1, with 8 bases that match TRBD1. The junction had 2 bases not matched to a gene; V was cut back by 1 base and J by 4 bases. Germline V gene data show CDR1 as SGHDN and CDR2 as FVKESK. The CDR3 is made up of 14 amino acids. For the CDR3, the DNA is TGTGCCAGCAGCCAAGTTGACAGGGGCACTGAAGCTTTCTTT. Residues: CASSQVDRGTEAFF.

The genes are TRBV4-2 and TRBJ2-3, with D perhaps matching TRBD2 (6 bases). V was pared by 1 base and J by 6 bases, with 20 bases between. The CDR3 runs to 17 residues. Looked up from germline, CDR1 is LGHNA and CDR2 is YNFKEQ. The CDR3 DNA reads TGTGCCAGCAGCCAAGTCAGGGAAGGGTTCCGGGGGGATACGCAGTATTTT. This translates into CASSQVREGFRGDTQYF.

V gene TRBV9 combines with J gene TRBJ2-6; TRBD1 matches at 9 bases. Germline CDR1 reads SGDLS; CDR2 reads YYNGEE. V was pared by 3 bases and J by 0 bases, with 4 bases of the junction left unmatched. The CDR3 is 17 amino acids. The CDR3 spells CASSGTGDPSGANVLTF. For the CDR3, the DNA is TGTGCCAGCAGCGGGACAGGGGATCCCTCTGGGGCCAACGTCCTGACTTTC.

This rearrangement joins TRBV15 to TRBJ2-2, with TRBD1 matching 8 bases. V trimming: 0 bases; J trimming: 6 bases; junction bases outside the gene matches: 3. This CDR3 contains 15 residues. Germline V gene lookup returns CDR1 LNHNV and CDR2 YYDKDF (reference sequence). The CDR3 DNA follows: TGTGCCACCAGCAGAGACAGGGGGCTGGCCGGGGAGCTGTTTTTT. It translates to CATSRDRGLAGELFF.

The chain employs TRBV2 and TRBJ2-7; no firm D call. V lost 4 bases and J lost 2, with 9 bases in between. Germline CDR1 and CDR2: SNHLY and FYNNEI. The CDR3 has 13 amino acids. CDR3 in amino acids: CASSVAVTYEQYF. The CDR3 DNA sequence: TGTGCCAGCAGTGTGGCAGTTACCTACGAGCAGTACTTC.

The chain combines TRBV18 with TRBJ2-5, with D perhaps matching TRBD2 (6 bases). Trimming removed 4 bases at V and 2 bases at J, with 11 bases between. Germline V gene sequence: CDR1 KGHSH, CDR2 LQKENI. The CDR3 runs to 14 residues. This chain's CDR3 is CASSLSSAQETQYF. The CDR3 nucleotides read TGTGCCAGCTCACTGTCTAGCGCGCAAGAGACCCAGTACTTC.

This chain joins TRBV6-6 and TRBJ2-7; no firm D call. This CDR3 has 12 residues. Germline CDR1 reads MNHNY; CDR2 reads SVGAGI (reference sequence). V was pared by 4 bases and J by 6 bases, with 10 bases between. The CDR3 spells CASSLTRGEQYF. In nucleotides, the CDR3 is TGTGCCAGCAGTTTGACCCGAGGCGAGCAGTACTTC.